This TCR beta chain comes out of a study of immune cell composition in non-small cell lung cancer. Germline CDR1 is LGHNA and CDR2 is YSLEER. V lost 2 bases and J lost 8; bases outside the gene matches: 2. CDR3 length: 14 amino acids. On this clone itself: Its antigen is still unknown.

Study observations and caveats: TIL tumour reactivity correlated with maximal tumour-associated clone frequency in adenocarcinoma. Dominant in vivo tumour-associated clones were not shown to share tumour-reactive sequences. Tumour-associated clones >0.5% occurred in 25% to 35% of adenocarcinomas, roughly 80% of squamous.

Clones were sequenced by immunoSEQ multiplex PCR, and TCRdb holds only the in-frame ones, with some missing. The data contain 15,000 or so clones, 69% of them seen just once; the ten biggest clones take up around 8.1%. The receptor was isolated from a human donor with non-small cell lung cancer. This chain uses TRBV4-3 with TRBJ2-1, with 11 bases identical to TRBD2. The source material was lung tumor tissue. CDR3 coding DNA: TGCGCCAGCAGCCAACTAGCGGGAGGCCATGAGCAGTTCTTC. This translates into CASSQLAGGHEQFF.